These 4 T cell receptor beta chains were sequenced from one sample in a study of tumor-infiltrating lymphocytes in localized non-small cell lung cancer. Clones were sequenced by immunoSEQ multiplex PCR, and TCRdb holds only the in-frame ones, with some missing. The sample has 10,000 to 15,000 clones, 80% to 90% seen once. The sequenced sample was uninvolved lung tissue not adjacent to the tumor. All receptors derive from a human donor with non-small cell lung cancer.

V gene TRBV7-9 combines with J gene TRBJ1-2; D may be TRBD1 (6 bases). Per the germline V gene, CDR1 is SEHNR and CDR2 is FQNEAQ (reference sequence). V lost 2 bases and J 4 bases, leaving 17 bases between the germline ends. The CDR3 is 16 residues long. The CDR3 loop is CASSLLRGGETYGYTF. For the CDR3, the DNA is TGTGCCAGCAGCTTACTCAGGGGCGGAGAAACCTATGGCTACACCTTC.

This chain joins TRBV6-5 and TRBJ2-7, with 11 bases aligning to TRBD1. This CDR3 has 15 residues. CDR1 is MNHEY and CDR2 is SVGAGI in the germline V gene. The V gene end was trimmed by 2 bases and the J gene end by 4 bases; junction bases not matched to a gene: 4. CDR3 loop: CASSYGQGAYYEQYF. In DNA form, the CDR3 reads TGTGCCAGCAGTTACGGACAGGGGGCTTATTACGAGCAGTACTTC.

This chain links TRBV27 with TRBJ2-7; D tentatively fits TRBD1 or TRBD2 (5 bases each). This CDR3 is built from 13 residues. Germline lookup yields CDR1 MNHEY and CDR2 SMNVEV (reference sequence). Deletions cut 2 bases from V and 5 bases from J, with 10 bases between. CDR3 DNA: TGTGCCAGCAGTTTAGGGACCGCCAACGAGCAGTACTTC. Protein product: CASSLGTANEQYF.

This chain links TRBV7-3 with TRBJ2-7; a weak D match, TRBD1 (5 bases). The germline V gene has CDR1 SGHTA and CDR2 FQGTGA. Trimming took off 3 bases at V and 4 bases at J, with 16 bases between the two ends. This CDR3 has 15 residues. CDR3 sequence reads: CASSFGVTEVYEQYF. CDR3 DNA sequence: TGTGCCAGCAGCTTTGGGGTGACAGAAGTATACGAGCAGTACTTC.